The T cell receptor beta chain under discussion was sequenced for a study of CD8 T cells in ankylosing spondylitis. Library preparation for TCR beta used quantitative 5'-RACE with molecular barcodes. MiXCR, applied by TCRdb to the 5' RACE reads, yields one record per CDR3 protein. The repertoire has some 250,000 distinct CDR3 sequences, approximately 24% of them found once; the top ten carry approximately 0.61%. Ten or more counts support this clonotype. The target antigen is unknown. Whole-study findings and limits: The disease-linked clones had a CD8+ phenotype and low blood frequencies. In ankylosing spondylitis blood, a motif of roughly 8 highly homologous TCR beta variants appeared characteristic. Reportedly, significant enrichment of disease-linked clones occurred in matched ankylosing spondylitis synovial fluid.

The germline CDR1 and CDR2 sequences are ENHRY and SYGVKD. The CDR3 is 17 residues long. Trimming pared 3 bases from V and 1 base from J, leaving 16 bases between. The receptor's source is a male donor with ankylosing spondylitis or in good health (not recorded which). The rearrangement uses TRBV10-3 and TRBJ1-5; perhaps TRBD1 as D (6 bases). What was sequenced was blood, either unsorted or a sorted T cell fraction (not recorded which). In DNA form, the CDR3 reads TGTGCCATCAGTGAAGGGGGGGCGTTTCGGAGCAATCAGCCCCAGCATTTT. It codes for CAISEGGAFRSNQPQHF.